The T cell receptor (beta chain) under discussion was sequenced for a study of Ad26.COV2.S vaccination and SARS-CoV-2 variants. The study, taken as a whole, reports: Ad26.COV2.S recipients had broader spike-specific TCRs (P = 0.0014). Analyses that measured TCR breadth and depth may have underestimated total T cell responses. The breadth of spike-specific CD8+ and CD4+ T cell responses after vaccination was reportedly substantial.

Sequencing was performed with immunoSEQ multiplex PCR; in TCRdb, only in-frame clones are kept and a portion is missing. The sample holds approximately 460,000 clones, 80% to 90% seen once. Germline V gene lookup returns CDR1 SGHTA and CDR2 FQGNSA. Trimming left V 5 bases short and J 5 bases short, with 22 bases between. The CDR3 loop spans 17 amino acids. Documented treatment: roughly 19 received Ad26.COV2.S at low or high dose, single or two shots; roughly five received placebo; per-sample allocation not given. The samples were gathered on day 63 after the first injection of vaccine or placebo. This adult donor, from Boston, was 18-55 years old. With regard to this clone: Its cognate antigen is unknown.

The chain carries TRBV7-2 and TRBJ2-4; no definite D call. The receptor comes from a person between 18 and 60 years old who received the Ad26.COV2.S COVID-19 vaccine or a placebo. The sample in question was peripheral blood, obtained in a trial of Ad26.COV2.S vaccine versus placebo. CDR3 nucleotide sequence: TGTGCCAGCAGCCTTAGTAGCAGGTTCCGAAGTGAAAACATTCAGTACTTC. This gives the protein CASSLSSRFRSENIQYF.